The source of this TCR beta chain is a study of blood T cell repertoires in COVID-19. Study overall: Some COVID-19 samples were acute and others convalescent; all came from the United States, Italy and Spain.

This clone appeared a single time. The CDR3 runs to 15 residues. Germline CDR1 is SNHLY and CDR2 is FYNNEI. The trim removed 7 bases at V and 8 bases at J, leaving 9 bases unmatched. Per the original data handling: Nucleated cell number was recorded as an estimate derived from reference gene primer amplification. The method was immunoSEQ multiplex PCR; TCRdb's version includes in-frame clones alone and lacks a portion of them. Clone size and the V and J calls come from that table; the DNA yielded D and trimming. This table has some 240,000 clones, 65% to 85% appearing once. J is TRBJ2-1 and V is TRBV2; 12 nucleotides agree with TRBD2. Specimen: peripheral blood. The source of this sequence is a woman aged 40 to 50 who had recovered from COVID-19. DNA for the CDR3: TGTGCCAGCATAGGGCTAGCGGGGGGGCCTGATGAGCAGTTCTTC. Amino acid sequence: CASIGLAGGPDEQFF.